This entry concerns a single T cell receptor (beta chain). Its cognate antigen is unknown. The sample is drawn from a study of shared clonotypes between healthy human individuals. Study as a whole: Every donor yielded three CD4 naive, three CD4 memory, two CD8 naive and one CD8 memory plate. Study results and limitations: A generally larger estimated richness was seen in naive subsets than in memory subsets. Non-shared clonotypes displayed generation probabilities falling below those of clonotypes present in all four donors.

Germline V CDR1 and CDR2: SGHNT, YYREEE (reference sequence). This CDR3 contains 16 residues. V lost 0 bases and J 5 bases, leaving 15 bases between the germline ends. Every subset's genomic DNA went evenly onto several immunoSEQ plates. Sequenced by immunoSEQ multiplex PCR; TCRdb stores in-frame clones only, minus some. The table has more than 1.2 million clones, 98% seen once; the top ten hold about 0.34%. The chain carries TRBV5-4 and TRBJ2-1, with D tentatively TRBD1 or TRBD2 (5 bases each). The source material was naive CD4+ T cells sorted from blood. Subset reported: CD45RA+ positively selected. This clonotype was obtained from a man between 25 and 39 years old in good health. CDR3 nucleotides: TGTGCCAGCAGCTTGGTAGAAGGGACCGGCGACAATGAGCAGTTCTTC. Protein sequence: CASSLVEGTGDNEQFF.